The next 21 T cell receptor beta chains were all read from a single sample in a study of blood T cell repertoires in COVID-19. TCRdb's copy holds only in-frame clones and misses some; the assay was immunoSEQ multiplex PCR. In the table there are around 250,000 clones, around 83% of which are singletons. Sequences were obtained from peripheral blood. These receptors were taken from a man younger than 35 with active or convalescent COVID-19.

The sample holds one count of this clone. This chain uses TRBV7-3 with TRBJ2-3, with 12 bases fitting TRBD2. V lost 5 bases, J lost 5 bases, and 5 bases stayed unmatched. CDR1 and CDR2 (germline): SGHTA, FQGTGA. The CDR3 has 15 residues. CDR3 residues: CASSTLAGGRDTQYF. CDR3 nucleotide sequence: TGTGCCAGCAGCACACTAGCGGGGGGTAGAGATACGCAGTATTTT.

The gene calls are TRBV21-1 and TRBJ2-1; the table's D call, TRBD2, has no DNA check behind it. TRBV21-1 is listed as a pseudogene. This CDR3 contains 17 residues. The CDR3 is CASSKKPLAGGYNEQFF. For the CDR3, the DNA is TGTGCCAGCAGCAAAAAACCCCTAGCGGGAGGGTACAATGAGCAGTTCTTC.

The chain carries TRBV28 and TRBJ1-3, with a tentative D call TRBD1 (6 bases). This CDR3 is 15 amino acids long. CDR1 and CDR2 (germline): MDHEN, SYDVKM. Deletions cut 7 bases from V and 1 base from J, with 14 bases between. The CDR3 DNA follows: TGTGCCAGCACCCAGGGGACAAATTCTGGAAACACCATATATTTT. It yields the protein CASTQGTNSGNTIYF.

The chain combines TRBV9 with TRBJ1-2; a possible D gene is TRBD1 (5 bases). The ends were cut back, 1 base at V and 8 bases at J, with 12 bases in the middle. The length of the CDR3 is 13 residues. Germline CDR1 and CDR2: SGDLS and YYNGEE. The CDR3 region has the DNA TGTGCCAGCAGCGTATCCGGGCAGGGCGGCTACACCTTC. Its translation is CASSVSGQGGYTF.

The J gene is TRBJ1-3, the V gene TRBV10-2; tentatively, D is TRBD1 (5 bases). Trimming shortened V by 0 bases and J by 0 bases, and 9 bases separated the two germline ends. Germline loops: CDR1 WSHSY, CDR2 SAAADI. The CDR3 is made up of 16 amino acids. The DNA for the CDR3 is TGCGCCAGCAGTGAGTCGGGGCAGGCCTCTGGAAACACCATATATTTT. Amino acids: CASSESGQASGNTIYF.

CDR3 sequence reads: CASSPGRENTIYF. The CDR3 nucleotides read TGTGCCAGCAGTCCTGGGCGGGAGAACACCATATATTTT. V usage is TRBV28 and J usage is TRBJ1-3, with D uncertain. Trimming cost V 5 bases and J 7 bases, with 12 bases left between them. The CDR3 has 13 residues. Germline V lookup: CDR1 MDHEN, CDR2 SYDVKM.

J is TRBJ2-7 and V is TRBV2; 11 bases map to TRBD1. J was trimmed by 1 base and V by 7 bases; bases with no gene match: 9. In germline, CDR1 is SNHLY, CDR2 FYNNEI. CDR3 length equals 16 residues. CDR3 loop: CASTLAGQGVSYEQYF. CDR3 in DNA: TGTGCCAGCACCCTAGCGGGACAGGGGGTTTCCTACGAGCAGTACTTC.

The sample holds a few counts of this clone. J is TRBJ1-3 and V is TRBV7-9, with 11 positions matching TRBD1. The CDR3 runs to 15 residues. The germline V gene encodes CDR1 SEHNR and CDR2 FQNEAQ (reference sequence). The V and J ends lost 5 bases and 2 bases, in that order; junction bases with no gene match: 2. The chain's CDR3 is CASSPGQGAGNTIYF. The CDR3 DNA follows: TGTGCCAGCAGCCCGGGACAGGGGGCTGGAAACACCATATATTTT.

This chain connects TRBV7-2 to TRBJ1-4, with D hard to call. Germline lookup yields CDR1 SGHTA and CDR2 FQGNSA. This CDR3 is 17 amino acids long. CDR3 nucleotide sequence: TGTGCGACCCCTAGTACCAAGATGGATTTCTCAAATGAAAAACTGTTTTTT. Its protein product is CATPSTKMDFSNEKLFF.

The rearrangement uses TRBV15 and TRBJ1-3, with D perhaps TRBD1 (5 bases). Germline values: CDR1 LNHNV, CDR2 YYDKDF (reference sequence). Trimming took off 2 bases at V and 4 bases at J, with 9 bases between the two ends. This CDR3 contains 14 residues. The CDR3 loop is CATSRTGEGNTIYF. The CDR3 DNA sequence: TGTGCCACCAGCAGAACAGGAGAAGGAAACACCATATATTTT.

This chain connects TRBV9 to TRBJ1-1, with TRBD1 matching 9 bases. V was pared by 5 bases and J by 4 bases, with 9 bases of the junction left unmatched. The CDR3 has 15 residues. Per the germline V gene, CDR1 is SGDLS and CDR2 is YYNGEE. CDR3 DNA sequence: TGTGCCAGCAGTGGAACGGGACAGGGATTCACTGAAGCTTTCTTT. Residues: CASSGTGQGFTEAFF.

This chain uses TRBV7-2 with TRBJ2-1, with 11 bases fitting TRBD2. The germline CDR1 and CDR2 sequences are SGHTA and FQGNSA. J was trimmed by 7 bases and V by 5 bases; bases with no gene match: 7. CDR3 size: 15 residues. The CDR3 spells CASSPRLAGRNEQFF. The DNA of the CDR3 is TGTGCCAGCAGCCCTAGACTAGCGGGGAGGAATGAGCAGTTCTTC.

The CDR3 region has the DNA TGTGCCAGCAGAAATCAACAGGTTTCCGAAGGGAGGGGCTACACCTTC. Residues: CASRNQQVSEGRGYTF. The chain uses TRBV5-4 and TRBJ1-2; maybe TRBD1 (5 bases). V was clipped by 5 bases and J by 8 bases, with 25 bases between them. This CDR3 contains 16 residues. Germline V gene lookup returns CDR1 SGHNT and CDR2 YYREEE (reference sequence).

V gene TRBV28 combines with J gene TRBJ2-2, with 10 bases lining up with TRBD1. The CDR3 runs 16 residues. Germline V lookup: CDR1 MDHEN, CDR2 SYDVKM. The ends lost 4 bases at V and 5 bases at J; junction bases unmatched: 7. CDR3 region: CASSSRQGARTGELFF. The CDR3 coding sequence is TGTGCCAGCAGTTCCCGACAGGGGGCCAGAACCGGGGAGCTGTTTTTT.

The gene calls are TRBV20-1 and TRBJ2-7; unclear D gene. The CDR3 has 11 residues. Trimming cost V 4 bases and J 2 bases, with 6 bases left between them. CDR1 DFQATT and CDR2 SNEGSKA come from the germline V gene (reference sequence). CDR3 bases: TGCAGTGCTACAACTCCCTACGAGCAGTACTTC. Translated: CSATTPYEQYF.

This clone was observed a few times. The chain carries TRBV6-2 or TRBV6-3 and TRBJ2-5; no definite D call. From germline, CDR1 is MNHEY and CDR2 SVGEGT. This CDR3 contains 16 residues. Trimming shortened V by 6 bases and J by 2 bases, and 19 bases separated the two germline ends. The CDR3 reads CASSHIPGPPQETQYF. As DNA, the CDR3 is TGTGCCAGCAGCCATATACCGGGTCCCCCTCAAGAGACCCAGTACTTC.

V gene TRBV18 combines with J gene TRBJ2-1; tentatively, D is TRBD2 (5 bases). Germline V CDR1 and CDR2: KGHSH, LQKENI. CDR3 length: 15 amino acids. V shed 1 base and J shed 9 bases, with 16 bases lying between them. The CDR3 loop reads CASSPLGGRQSEQFF. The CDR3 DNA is TGTGCCAGCTCACCACTCGGCGGGCGGCAATCTGAGCAGTTCTTC.

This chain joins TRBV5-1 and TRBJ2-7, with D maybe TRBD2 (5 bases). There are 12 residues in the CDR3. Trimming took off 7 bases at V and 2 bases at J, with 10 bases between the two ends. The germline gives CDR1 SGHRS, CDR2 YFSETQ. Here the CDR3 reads CASGSGAYEQYF. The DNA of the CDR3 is TGCGCCAGCGGCTCCGGGGCCTACGAGCAGTACTTC.

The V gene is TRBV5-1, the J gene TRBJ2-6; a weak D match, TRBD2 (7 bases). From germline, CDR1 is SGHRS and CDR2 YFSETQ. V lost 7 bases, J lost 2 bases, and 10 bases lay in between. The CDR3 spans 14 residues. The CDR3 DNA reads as TGCGCCAGCCGGGGGGCGGCTGGGGCCAACGTCCTGACTTTC. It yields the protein CASRGAAGANVLTF.

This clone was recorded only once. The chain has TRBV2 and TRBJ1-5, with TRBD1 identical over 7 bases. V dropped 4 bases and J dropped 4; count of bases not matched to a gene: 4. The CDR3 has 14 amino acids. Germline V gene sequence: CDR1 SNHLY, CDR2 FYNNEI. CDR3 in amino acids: CASSGGQPNQPQHF. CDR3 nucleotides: TGTGCCAGCAGTGGGGGACAGCCAAATCAGCCCCAGCATTTT. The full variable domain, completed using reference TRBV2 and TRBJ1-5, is EPEVTQTPSHQVTQMGQEVILRCVPISNHLYFYWYRQILGQKVEFLVSFYNNEISEKSEIFDDQFSVERPDGSNFTLKIRSTKLEDSAMYFCASSGGQPNQPQHFGDGTRLSIL.

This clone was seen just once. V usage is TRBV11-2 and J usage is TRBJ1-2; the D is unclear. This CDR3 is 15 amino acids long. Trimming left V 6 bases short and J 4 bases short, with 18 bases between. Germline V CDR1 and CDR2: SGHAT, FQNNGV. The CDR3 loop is CASSWAKTWPYGYTF. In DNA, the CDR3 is TGTGCCAGCAGTTGGGCCAAAACTTGGCCCTATGGCTACACCTTC. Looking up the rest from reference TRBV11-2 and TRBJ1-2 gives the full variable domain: EAGVAQSPRYKIIEKRQSVAFWCNPISGHATLYWYQQILGQGPKLLIQFQNNGVVDDSQLPKDRFSAERLKGVDSTLKIQPAKLEDSAVYLCASSWAKTWPYGYTFGSGTRLTVV.